This entry concerns a single TCR beta chain. Its antigen is not known. Primers: 60 Vbeta forward and 13 Jbeta reverse. Per the original data handling: Unique TCR beta chains totaled 65 million to 95 million in a later count, with 8.5 million to 12 million of them shared. TCRdb's copy holds only in-frame clones and misses some; the assay was immunoSEQ multiplex PCR. V and J calls and clone size are those listed in that table; D and trimming were worked out from the DNA. The sample totals approximately 170,000 clones. The sample originates from a study of cytomegalovirus exposure and HLA in healthy donors. Study information: The study placed over 65% of its roughly 430 genotyped donors in the Caucasian-associated ancestry cluster. Study outcomes and limitations: V- and J-gene trimming in TCR beta was tied to a missense DCLRE1C variant by an analysis performed later. DRB1 had the most TCR associations and HLA-C the fewest, a later analysis found, with rates varying by HLA locus.

Per germline, CDR1 SNHLY and CDR2 FYNNEI. V lost 6 bases to trimming and J lost 3 bases; unmatched junction nucleotides: 4. This CDR3 has 13 amino acids. Sequences were obtained from PBMCs. This chain joins TRBV2 and TRBJ2-7; 8 bases match TRBD2. This TCR came from a woman younger than 35 in good health and CMV-seropositive. The CDR3 region has the DNA TGTGCCAGCAGAGAGGGACTAGTCTACGAGCAGTACTTC. It yields the protein CASREGLVYEQYF. The variable domain in full, completed from reference TRBV2 and TRBJ2-7, reads EPEVTQTPSHQVTQMGQEVILRCVPISNHLYFYWYRQILGQKVEFLVSFYNNEISEKSEIFDDQFSVERPDGSNFTLKIRSTKLEDSAMYFCASREGLVYEQYFGPGTRLTVT.